The clone carrying this TCR beta chain was detected ten times or more. What it binds is unknown. cDNA was made by 5'RACE with 10-nucleotide random UMIs. In TCRdb, the 5' RACE reads were re-called with MiXCR into one record per CDR3 protein. The sample lists 75,000 to 85,000 distinct CDR3 sequences, roughly 17% occurring once. V lost 4 bases to trimming and J lost 8 bases, with 20 bases between them. This CDR3 has 16 residues. Per germline, CDR1 SGHDN and CDR2 FVKESK. The entry originates in a study of neurological immune-mediated disorders. Overall study results and limits: Private repertoires in all groups were suggested by the finding that expanded clones across subjects shared no CDR3 amino acid sequences.

Sequences were obtained from PBMCs. The rearrangement links TRBV14 to TRBJ1-4, with D unclear. The source is a woman aged 40 to 55 in good health. The CDR3 DNA is TGTGCCAGCAGCCGAGAGAAGGAGCGAGGTCGGGAAAAACTGTTTTTT. As protein: CASSREKERGREKLFF.